This T cell receptor (beta chain) was profiled in a study of low-dose radiotherapy and immunotherapy resistance in tumors. TRAV and TRBV primers primed cDNA for both TCRalpha and TCRbeta. Over about 18 PCR cycles, TCRs were amplified from a constant-region primer and V-primer adapter. TCRdb called the reads again in MiXCR, with one record for every CDR3 protein. The sample includes 70,000 to 90,000 distinct CDR3 sequences, about a sixth seen only once; the top ten take less than 3.5%. Time point defined: before trial treatment. The study gave donors nivolumab, ipilimumab, aspirin, low-dose cyclophosphamide and low-dose radiotherapy. Specimen: PBMCs, collected before treatment. The sequence derives from a male donor with prostate cancer.

The CDR3 sequence is CSAPPSGGSIAYEQYF. The DNA of the CDR3 is TGCAGTGCTCCTCCTAGCGGGGGGTCAATTGCCTACGAGCAGTACTTC. The chain employs TRBV20-1 and TRBJ2-7; TRBD2 matches 11 bases. The CDR3 runs to 16 residues. Germline CDR1 is DFQATT and CDR2 is SNEGSKA (reference sequence). V lost 5 bases to trimming and J lost 2 bases; unmatched junction nucleotides: 11.